This T cell receptor (beta chain) was sequenced during a study of Ad26.COV2.S vaccination and SARS-CoV-2 variants. Germline CDR1 and CDR2: SGHRS and YFSETQ. The CDR3 has 16 amino acids. Trimming removed 0 bases from V and 0 bases from J, with 10 bases in between. The treatment denotes: about 20 received Ad26.COV2.S at low or high dose, single or two shots; 5 received placebo; per-sample allocation not given. Sampling happened 63 days after the first vaccine or placebo injection. Here immunoSEQ multiplex PCR was the method, and the copy in TCRdb shows in-frame clones only, minus some. The sample lists 380,000 or so clones; roughly 90% were seen once.

This chain uses TRBV5-1 with TRBJ1-3; D not resolved. The sample here was peripheral blood, taken in a trial of Ad26.COV2.S vaccine versus placebo. The clonotype comes from a person aged 18 to 65 who received the Ad26.COV2.S COVID-19 vaccine or a placebo. The CDR3 loop is CASSLAQSDSGNTIYF. CDR3 nucleotides: TGCGCCAGCAGCTTGGCACAGAGCGACTCTGGAAACACCATATATTTT.